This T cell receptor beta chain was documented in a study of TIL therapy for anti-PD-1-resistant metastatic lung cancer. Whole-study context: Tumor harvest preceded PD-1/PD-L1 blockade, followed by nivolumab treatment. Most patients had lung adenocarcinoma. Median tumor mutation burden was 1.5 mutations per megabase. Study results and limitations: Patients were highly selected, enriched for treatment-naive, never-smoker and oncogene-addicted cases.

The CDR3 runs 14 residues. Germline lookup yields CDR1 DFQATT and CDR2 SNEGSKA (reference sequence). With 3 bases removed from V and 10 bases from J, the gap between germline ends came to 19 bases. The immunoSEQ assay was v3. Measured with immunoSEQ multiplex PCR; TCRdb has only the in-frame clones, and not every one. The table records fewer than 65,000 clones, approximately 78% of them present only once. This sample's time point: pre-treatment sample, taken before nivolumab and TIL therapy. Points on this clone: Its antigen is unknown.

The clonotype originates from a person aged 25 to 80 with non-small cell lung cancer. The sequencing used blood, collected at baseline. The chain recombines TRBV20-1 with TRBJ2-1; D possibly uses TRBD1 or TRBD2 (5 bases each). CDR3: CSASLFSGGGEQFF. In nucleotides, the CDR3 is TGCAGTGCTAGTTTATTTTCTGGGGGTGGGGAGCAGTTCTTC.